The clone carrying this T cell receptor (beta chain) was found a few times. This entry belongs to a study of blood T cell repertoires in COVID-19. Study context: From the United States, Italy and Spain came samples of acute and convalescent COVID-19. Sources were T cells, B-cell-depleted T cells, or PBMCs; the material itself was cDNA or gDNA.

Trimming removed 6 bases from V and 0 bases from J, with 14 bases in between. The V gene's germline CDR1 is MNHEY and CDR2 SMNVEV (reference sequence). The CDR3 contains 15 residues. Source study methods: Cell counts per sample came from amplifying reference gene primers. Sequenced by immunoSEQ multiplex PCR; TCRdb stores in-frame clones only, minus some. That table is the source of V, J and clone size, and D and trimming were worked out from the DNA. The table lists around 180,000 clones, under 85% of them singletons. The TCR was taken from a human donor in a cohort sampled during active COVID-19. Sample: peripheral blood. The chain employs TRBV27 and TRBJ1-2; TRBD1 might be the D (5 bases). CDR3 loop: CASRPLEGPNYGYTF. CDR3 sequence (DNA): TGTGCCAGCAGACCTTTGGAGGGACCTAACTATGGCTACACCTTC.